This TCR beta chain was captured in a study of siplizumab effects on memory and regulatory T cells. Study results and caveats: The study found naive T cells seemingly more diverse than memory cells and seemingly major alloresponse contributors. Versus under 35% in controls, the mappable alloreactive CD4+ clones averaged roughly 68% Treg-derived with siplizumab. Tracing alloreactive clones into unstimulated subsets worked for only a minor fraction of them. Alloreactive sequences tracing back to unstimulated CD4+ memory cells were significantly reduced by siplizumab.

Profiling relied on immunoSEQ multiplex PCR, and the TCRdb table lists in-frame clones only, not all of them. The data show some 100,000 clones, about 91% seen once. The V and J ends lost 0 bases and 1 base respectively, with 11 bases between them. Germline CDR1 KGHSH, CDR2 LQKENI. The CDR3 contains 16 residues. With respect to this clone: The antigen is undetermined.

The sequenced material came from Tregs sorted from blood. The rearrangement uses TRBV18 and TRBJ2-3; D is perhaps TRBD2 (6 bases). The source is a human donor in good health. The CDR3 coding sequence is TGTGCCAGCTCACCACCCCTAGGCGGGGGCACAGATACGCAGTATTTT. Its protein is CASSPPLGGGTDTQYF. Together with reference TRBV18 and TRBJ2-3, the CDR3 gives the full variable domain: NAGVMQNPRHLVRRRGQEARLRCSPMKGHSHVYWYRQLPEEGLKFMVYLQKENIIDESGMPKERFSAEFPKEGPSILRIQQVVRGDSAAYFCASSPPLGGGTDTQYFGPGTRLTVL.